This TCR beta chain comes out of a study of monozygotic twins with cystic fibrosis. Study-wide results and caveats: Monozygotic CF twin pairs shared significantly more nucleotide-identical clonotypes than unrelated CF individuals did.

Deletions cut 3 bases from V and 4 bases from J, with 7 bases between. CDR3 length equals 12 residues. Germline assignment: CDR1 ENHRY and CDR2 SYGVKD. Worth noting for this clone: Its cognate antigen is unknown.

Sequencing was performed with immunoSEQ multiplex PCR; in TCRdb, only in-frame clones are kept and a portion is missing. This repertoire shows over 25,000 clones, approximately 96% found once; its top ten account for under 3%. The chain recombines TRBV10-3 with TRBJ2-7, with D unclear. The sequenced sample was blood. The source of this sequence is a girl aged 2 to 10 with cystic fibrosis. The DNA of the CDR3 is TGTGCCATCAGTGATCTGGGATACGAGCAGTACTTC. Translating gives CAISDLGYEQYF.